The source of this T cell receptor beta chain is a study of monozygotic twins with inflammatory bowel disease (dated by TCRdb to between 2018 and 2021). A note on the overall study: The complete study included 28 monozygotic twin pairs: 19 IBD-discordant Danish pairs and nine German pairs, of which four were IBD-concordant and five were IBD-discordant. Within discordant pairs, disease-associated traits were sought mainly by comparing IBD patients with their genetically identical healthy co-twins. Each individual had, on average, about 151 000 unique TCRalpha sequences and 181 000 unique TCRbeta sequences available for analysis. What the authors observed across the whole study: Concordant and discordant twins showed no difference in repertoire similarity, possibly because of limited statistical power. Differing immunosuppressive treatments among patients may have added background noise and inter-individual variability to the repertoires. IBD patients had lower TCRbeta repertoire diversity, measured by the inverse Simpson index, than their healthy co-twins. No single strong signal or clonotype linked to IBD turned up in the results, so the idea that one exists was not supported. The analysis was unable to tell apart different T cell subtypes. Fewer clonotypes were shared with other individuals by IBD patients than by healthy twins, most markedly in patients showing signs of disease activity.

Preparation of the library involved 5' RACE. For each TCR library, 3,000 to 3,500 ng of total RNA was used. For each sample, cDNA synthesis was carried out in eight separate reactions using SMARTScribe reverse transcriptase. During cDNA synthesis, template switching introduced unique molecular identifiers that contained a 6-nucleotide sample barcode. Two nested PCRs of about 15 and 9 cycles amplified the TCRalpha and TCRbeta cDNA, and bead purification followed each PCR. Before amplification, cDNA was treated with uracil DNA-glycosylase and purified using the QIAquick PCR purification kit. The second PCR added Illumina TruSeq-compatible adapters along with sample-specific barcodes. TapeStation and Qubit were used to check library quality and concentration, and 5 to 6 ng of each library went into the pool. Sequencing of the pooled libraries was done on an Illumina HiSeq2500 single-index Rapid Run using custom sequencing primers and 2 x 100 bp reads. In the authors' own workflow: MiGEC version 1.2.6 was used for UMI-based consensus assembly, which corrected PCR and sequencing errors. MiXCR version 2.1.1 was used to carry out V(D)J alignment, clonotype assembly and CDR3 extraction. Normalisation of gene usage, clonotype sharing and MAIT/NKT TCR abundance was achieved by analysing the top 1000, 10 000 and 20 000 clonotypes per sample. After downsampling to 27 000 UMIs, diversity was calculated as the inverse Simpson index using the vegan R package. Paired Mann-Whitney U tests were applied to discordant twin pairs, and Benjamini-Hochberg correction was used for multiple testing. Following reprocessing of the reads by TCRdb, the data hold one row per CDR3 protein sequence and no DNA is available. None of the V and J calls come from the authors' own analysis; TCRdb made them. The sample's table lists a count of about 160,000 distinct CDR3 sequences. 7.4% of the sample rests with the top ten.

Details on this clonotype: Its antigen remains undetermined.

Spanning cysteine to phenylalanine, the CDR3 consists of 15 amino acids. No DNA is recorded. The germline V gene encodes CDR1 SGHAT and CDR2 FQNNGV. A roughly 2.5 ml peripheral blood sample was drawn into PAXgene tubes per donor and stored at -80°C. Without T cell sorting, total RNA was isolated from whole blood using the PAXgene blood miRNA kit on an automated QIAcube. Peripheral blood from monozygotic twin pairs concordant or discordant for inflammatory bowel disease was subjected to deep TCRalpha and TCRbeta repertoire profiling with unique molecular barcoding. Smoking habits were recorded for all twin pairs, and each individual was classified as a current, former or never smoker.

The source is a human donor with ulcerative colitis or Crohn's disease, or a healthy co-twin of an affected twin (not recorded which). Material for sequencing was blood. The rearranged segments are TRBV11-2 and TRBJ2-1; TCRdb's D call of TRBD2 is untestable without DNA. The CDR3 region: CASRRLAGGSREQFF.